This T cell receptor beta chain is from a study of blood T cell repertoires in COVID-19. At the level of the study: Specimens from acute and convalescent COVID-19 originated in the United States, Italy and Spain. The analysed material was cDNA or gDNA that came from T cells, B-cell-depleted T cells, or PBMCs.

How the authors handled the data: Estimation of nucleated cell counts was performed using reference gene primer amplification. The assay was immunoSEQ multiplex PCR, and TCRdb's table has in-frame clones only and misses some. The DNA was the basis for D and trimming; V, J and clone size are from that table. The sample has 29,000 or so clones, 60% to 85% seen once. The length of the CDR3 is 15 residues. Germline loops: CDR1 KGHSH, CDR2 LQKENI. Deletions cut 0 bases from V and 2 bases from J, with 11 bases between. The specimen sequenced was peripheral blood. The chain employs TRBV18 and TRBJ2-7; D not certain. This sequence was found in a woman aged 70-85 years with active or convalescent COVID-19. The CDR3 reads CASSPPEQTTYEQYF. CDR3 nucleotide sequence: TGTGCCAGCTCACCACCAGAACAGACCACCTACGAGCAGTACTTC.